This record concerns one T cell receptor beta chain sequence. The protocol was immunoSEQ multiplex PCR, while the TCRdb copy is restricted to in-frame clones and leaves out a portion. The sample has about 440,000 clones; about 91% are singletons. Trimming cost V 7 bases and J 2 bases, with 17 bases left between them. Germline loops: CDR1 SGDLS, CDR2 YYNGEE. The CDR3 is made up of 15 amino acids. This entry is derived from a study of blood T cell repertoires in COVID-19. Study overall: Sample material is recorded as cDNA or gDNA derived from T cells, B-cell-depleted T cells, or PBMCs.

The rearrangement uses TRBV9 and TRBJ2-3; D perhaps matches TRBD2 (5 bases). The receptor was derived from a woman in her forties or fifties with COVID-19, enrolled during active disease. The sequencing sample was made of peripheral blood. For the CDR3, the DNA is TGTGCCAGCGCCCTGACGGGGATTCTCACAGATACGCAGTATTTT. It codes for CASALTGILTDTQYF.